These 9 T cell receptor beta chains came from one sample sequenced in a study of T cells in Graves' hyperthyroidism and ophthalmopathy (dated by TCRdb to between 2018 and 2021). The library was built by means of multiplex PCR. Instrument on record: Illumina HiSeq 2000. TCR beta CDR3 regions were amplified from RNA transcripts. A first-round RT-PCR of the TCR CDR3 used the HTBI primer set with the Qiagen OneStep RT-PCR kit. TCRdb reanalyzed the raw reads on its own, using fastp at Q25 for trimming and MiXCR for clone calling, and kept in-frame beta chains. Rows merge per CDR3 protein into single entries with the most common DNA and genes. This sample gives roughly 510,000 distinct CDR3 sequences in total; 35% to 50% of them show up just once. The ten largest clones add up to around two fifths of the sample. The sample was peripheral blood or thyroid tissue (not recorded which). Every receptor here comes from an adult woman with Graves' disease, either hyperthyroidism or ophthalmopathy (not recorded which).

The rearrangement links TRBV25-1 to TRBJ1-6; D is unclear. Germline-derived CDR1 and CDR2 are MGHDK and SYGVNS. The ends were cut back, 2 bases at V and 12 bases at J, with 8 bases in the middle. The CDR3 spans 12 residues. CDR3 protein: CASSEREGPLHF. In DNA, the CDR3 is TGTGCCAGCAGTGAACGGGAGGGACCCCTCCACTTT.

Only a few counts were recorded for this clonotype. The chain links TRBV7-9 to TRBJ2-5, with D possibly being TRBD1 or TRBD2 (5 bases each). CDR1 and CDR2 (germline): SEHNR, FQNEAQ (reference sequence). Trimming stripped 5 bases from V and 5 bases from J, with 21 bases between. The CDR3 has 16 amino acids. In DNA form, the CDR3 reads TGTGCCAGCAGCCCCCCCGAGGGGTTAGGTCGGGAGACCCAGTACTTC. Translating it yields CASSPPEGLGRETQYF.

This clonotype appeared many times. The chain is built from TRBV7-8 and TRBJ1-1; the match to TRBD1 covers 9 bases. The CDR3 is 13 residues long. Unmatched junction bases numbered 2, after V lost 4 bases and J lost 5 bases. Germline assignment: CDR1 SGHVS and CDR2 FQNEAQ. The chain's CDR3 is CASSWDRETEAFF. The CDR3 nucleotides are TGTGCCAGCAGCTGGGACAGGGAGACTGAAGCTTTCTTT.

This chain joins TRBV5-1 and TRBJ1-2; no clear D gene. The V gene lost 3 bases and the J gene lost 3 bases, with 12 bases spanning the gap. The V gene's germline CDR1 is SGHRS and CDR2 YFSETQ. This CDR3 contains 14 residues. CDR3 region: CASSWGLGDYGYTF. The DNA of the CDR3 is TGCGCCAGCAGCTGGGGATTGGGCGACTATGGCTACACCTTC. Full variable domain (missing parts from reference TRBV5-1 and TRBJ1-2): KAGVTQTPRYLIKTRGQQVTLSCSPISGHRSVSWYQQTPGQGLQFLFEYFSETQRNKGNFPGRFSGRQFSNSRSEMNVSTLELGDSALYLCASSWGLGDYGYTFGSGTRLTVV.

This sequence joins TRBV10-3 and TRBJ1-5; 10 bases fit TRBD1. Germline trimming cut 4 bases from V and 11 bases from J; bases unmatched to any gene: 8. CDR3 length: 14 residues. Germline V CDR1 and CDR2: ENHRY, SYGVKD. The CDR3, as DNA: TGTGCCATCAGTGGGGACAGGGGCGGCTCAGCCCAGCATTTT. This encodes CAISGDRGGSAQHF.

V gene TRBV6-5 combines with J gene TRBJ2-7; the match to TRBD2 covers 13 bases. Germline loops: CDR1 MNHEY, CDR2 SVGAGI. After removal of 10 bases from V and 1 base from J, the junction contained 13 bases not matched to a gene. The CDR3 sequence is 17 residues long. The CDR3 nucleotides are TGTGCCACCCGGACTAGCGGGAGAGGAGGAGCGTCCTACGAGCAGTACTTC. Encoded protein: CATRTSGRGGASYEQYF.

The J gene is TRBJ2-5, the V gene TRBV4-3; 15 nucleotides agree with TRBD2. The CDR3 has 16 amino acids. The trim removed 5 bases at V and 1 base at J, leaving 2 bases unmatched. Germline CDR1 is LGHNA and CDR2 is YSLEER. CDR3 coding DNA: TGCGCCAGCAGCGGGGGACTAGCGGGAGGCCAAGAGACCCAGTACTTC. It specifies CASSGGLAGGQETQYF.

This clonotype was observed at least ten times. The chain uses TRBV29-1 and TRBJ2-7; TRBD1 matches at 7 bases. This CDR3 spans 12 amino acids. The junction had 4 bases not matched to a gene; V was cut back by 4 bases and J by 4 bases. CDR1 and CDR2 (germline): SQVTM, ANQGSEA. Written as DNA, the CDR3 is TGCAGCGTTGGGGGGACAGTGTACGAGCAGTACTTC. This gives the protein CSVGGTVYEQYF.

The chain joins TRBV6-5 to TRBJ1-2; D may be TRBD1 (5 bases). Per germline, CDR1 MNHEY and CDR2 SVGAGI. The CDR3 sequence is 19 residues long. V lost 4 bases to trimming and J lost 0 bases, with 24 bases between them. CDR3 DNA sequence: TGTGCCAGCAGTTTAGGAAGGGGCTCAGGGAGTAAATCTAACTATGGCTACACCTTC. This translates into CASSLGRGSGSKSNYGYTF.